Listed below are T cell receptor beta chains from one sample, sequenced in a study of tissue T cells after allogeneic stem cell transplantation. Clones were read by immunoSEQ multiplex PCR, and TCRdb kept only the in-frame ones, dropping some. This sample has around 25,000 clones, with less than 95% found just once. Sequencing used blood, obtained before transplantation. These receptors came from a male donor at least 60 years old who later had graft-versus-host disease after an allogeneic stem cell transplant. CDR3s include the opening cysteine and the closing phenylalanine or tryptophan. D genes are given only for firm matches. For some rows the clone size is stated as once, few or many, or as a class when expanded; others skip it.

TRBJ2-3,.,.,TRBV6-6,CASSASQSQYF,TGTGCCAGCAGTGCCAGCCAGTCGCAGTATTTT
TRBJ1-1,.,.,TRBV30,CAWSADTEAFF,TGTGCCTGGAGTGCTGACACTGAAGCTTTCTTT
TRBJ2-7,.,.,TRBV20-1,CSARAPLEQYF,TGCAGTGCCCGAGCCCCCCTCGAGCAGTACTTC
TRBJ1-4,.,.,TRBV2,CASSEATGATNEKLFF,TGTGCCAGCAGTGAAGCGACCGGAGCAACTAATGAAAAACTGTTTTTT
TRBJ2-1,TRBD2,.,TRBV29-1,CSVEEAGDKQFF,TGCAGCGTTGAAGAGGCGGGGGATAAGCAGTTCTTC
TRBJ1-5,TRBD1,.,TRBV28,CASSLWGQGQGPQHF,TGTGCCAGCAGTTTATGGGGACAGGGACAAGGACCCCAGCATTTT
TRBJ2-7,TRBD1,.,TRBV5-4,CASSPMTGGWYEQYF,TGTGCCAGCAGCCCGATGACAGGGGGCTGGTACGAGCAGTACTTC
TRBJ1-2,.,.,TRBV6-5,CASSYRTNYGYTF,TGTGCCAGCAGTTACAGGACAAACTATGGCTACACCTTC
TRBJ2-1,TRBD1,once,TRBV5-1,CASSPSQGAEQFF,TGCGCCAGCAGCCCCTCCCAGGGGGCCGAGCAGTTCTTC
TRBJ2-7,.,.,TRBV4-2,CASSQDRRNEQYF,TGTGCCAGCAGCCAAGATAGGCGCAACGAGCAGTACTTC
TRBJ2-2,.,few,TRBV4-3,CASSLATPGHTGELFF,TGCGCCAGCAGCCTCGCCACCCCAGGTCACACCGGGGAGCTGTTTTTT
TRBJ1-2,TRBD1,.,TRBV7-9,CAIQQGDNYGYTF,TGTGCCATCCAGCAGGGGGATAACTATGGCTACACCTTC
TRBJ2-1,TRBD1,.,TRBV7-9,CASRQGAWNEQFF,TGTGCCAGCCGGCAGGGGGCTTGGAATGAGCAGTTCTTC
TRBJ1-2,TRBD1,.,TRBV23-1,CASPGTVANYGYTF,TGCGCCAGCCCCGGGACAGTAGCTAACTATGGCTACACCTTC
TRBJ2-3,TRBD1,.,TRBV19,CASSQMGQPTDTQYF,TGTGCCAGTAGTCAGATGGGACAGCCCACAGATACGCAGTATTTT
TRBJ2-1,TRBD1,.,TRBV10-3,CAITTGADEQFF,TGTGCCATCACCACAGGGGCCGATGAGCAGTTCTTC
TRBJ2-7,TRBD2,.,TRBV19,CASSMTRLADNSIDEQYF,TGTGCCAGTAGTATGACGCGACTAGCGGACAATTCTATCGACGAGCAGTACTTC
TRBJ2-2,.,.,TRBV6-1,CASSAYMWLASGELFF,TGTGCCAGCAGTGCGTATATGTGGCTAGCGAGCGGGGAGCTGTTTTTT
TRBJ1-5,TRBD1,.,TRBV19,CASSIYPLVRDRGRNQPQHF,TGTGCCAGTAGTATATATCCCCTAGTCCGGGACAGGGGGCGAAATCAGCCCCAGCATTTT
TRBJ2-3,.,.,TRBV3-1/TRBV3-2,CASSPGADGTDTQYF,TGTGCCAGCAGCCCAGGCGCGGACGGGACAGATACGCAGTATTTT
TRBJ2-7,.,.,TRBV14,CASSDLFGRGWGEQYF,TGTGCCAGCAGTGACCTTTTTGGCCGGGGATGGGGCGAGCAGTACTTC
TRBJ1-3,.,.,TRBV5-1,CASSPGSLLRSGNTIYF,TGCGCCAGCAGCCCTGGGTCATTACTTCGATCTGGAAACACCATATATTTT
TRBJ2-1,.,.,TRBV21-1,CASSKWRNGTWDNEQFF,TGTGCCAGCAGCAAGTGGCGAAACGGGACATGGGACAATGAGCAGTTCTTC
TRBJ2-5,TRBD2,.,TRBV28,CASASGLSQETQYF,TGTGCCAGCGCTAGCGGGTTGAGCCAAGAGACCCAGTACTTC
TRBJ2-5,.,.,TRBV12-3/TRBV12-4,CASRGPRGTQYF,TGTGCCAGCAGGGGACCACGGGGGACCCAGTACTTC
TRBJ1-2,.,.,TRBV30,CAVQGLAYGYTF,TGTGCCGTACAGGGATTAGCCTATGGCTACACCTTC
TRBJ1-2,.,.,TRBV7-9,CASSEGGSGYGYTF,TGTGCCAGCAGCGAAGGGGGTTCGGGCTATGGCTACACCTTC
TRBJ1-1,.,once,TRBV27,CASSPSMGNTEAFF,TGTGCCAGCAGCCCCTCGATGGGGAACACTGAAGCTTTCTTT
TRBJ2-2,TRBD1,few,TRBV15,CATSRDRGTANTGELFF,TGTGCCACCAGCAGAGATAGGGGGACAGCGAACACCGGGGAGCTGTTTTTT
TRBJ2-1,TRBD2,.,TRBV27,CASSLTSGPTGQFF,TGTGCCAGCAGTTTGACTAGCGGCCCTACTGGGCAGTTCTTC
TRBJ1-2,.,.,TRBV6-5,CASSFRSNYGYTF,TGTGCCAGCTCTTTCAGGAGTAACTATGGCTACACCTTC
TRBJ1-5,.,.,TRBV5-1,CASSLGAVNSNQPQHF,TGCGCCAGCAGCTTGGGTGCGGTAAATAGCAATCAGCCCCAGCATTTT
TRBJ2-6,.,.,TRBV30,CAWSVRETGSGANVLTF,TGTGCCTGGAGTGTGAGGGAAACAGGCTCTGGGGCCAACGTCCTGACTTTC
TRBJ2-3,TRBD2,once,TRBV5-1,CASSLSTSGRVDTQYF,TGCGCCAGCAGCTTGTCAACTAGCGGGAGGGTAGATACGCAGTATTTT
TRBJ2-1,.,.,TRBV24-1,CATPTPADSYNEQFF,TGTGCCACCCCCACACCAGCGGACTCCTACAATGAGCAGTTCTTC
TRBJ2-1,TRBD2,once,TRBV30,CAWSVLGLAGGPWNNEQFF,TGTGCCTGGAGTGTACTTGGGCTAGCGGGAGGGCCATGGAACAATGAGCAGTTCTTC
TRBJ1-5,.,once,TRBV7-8,CASSLFWGKGNQPQHF,TGTGCCAGCAGCTTATTCTGGGGGAAAGGCAATCAGCCCCAGCATTTT
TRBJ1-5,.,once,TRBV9,CASSPDHGQPQHF,TGTGCCAGCAGCCCGGATCATGGTCAGCCCCAGCATTTT
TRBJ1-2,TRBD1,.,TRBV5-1,CASSPSNRGGGYTF,TGCGCCAGCAGCCCCTCAAACAGGGGAGGTGGCTACACCTTC
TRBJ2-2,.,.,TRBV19,CASTSAGATGELFF,TGTGCCAGTACTAGCGCGGGGGCCACCGGGGAGCTGTTTTTT
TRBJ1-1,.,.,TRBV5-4,CASSLLLIQNTEAFF,TGTGCCAGCAGCTTGCTGTTGATCCAGAACACTGAAGCTTTCTTT
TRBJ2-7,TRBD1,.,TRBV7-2,CASSLGTGYYEQYF,TGTGCCAGCAGCTTGGGGACAGGTTATTACGAGCAGTACTTC
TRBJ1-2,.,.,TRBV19,CASSIDSTGRGGYTF,TGTGCCAGTAGTATAGATTCGACGGGTCGGGGTGGCTACACCTTC
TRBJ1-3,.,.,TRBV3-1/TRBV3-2,CASSQERVSGNTIYF,TGTGCCAGCAGCCAAGAAAGGGTATCGGGAAACACCATATATTTT
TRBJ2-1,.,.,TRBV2,CASRYTMGNEQFF,TGTGCCAGCAGGTACACCATGGGAAATGAGCAGTTCTTC
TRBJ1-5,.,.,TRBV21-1,CASSLGYSNQPQHF,TGTGCCAGCAGTCTCGGATATAGCAATCAGCCCCAGCATTTT
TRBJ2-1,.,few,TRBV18,CASSPPLLQVGSYNEQFF,TGTGCCAGCTCACCACCGTTACTCCAGGTGGGGTCCTACAATGAGCAGTTCTTC
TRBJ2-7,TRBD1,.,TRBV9,CASREGQGPGEQYF,TGTGCCAGCAGGGAGGGACAGGGTCCCGGCGAGCAGTACTTC
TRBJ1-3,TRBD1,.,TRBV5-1,CASSLTGAGPNTIYF,TGCGCCAGCAGCTTAACAGGGGCTGGACCGAACACCATATATTTT
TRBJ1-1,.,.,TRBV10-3,CAIRVLGGNTEAFF,TGTGCCATCAGGGTACTAGGGGGGAACACTGAAGCTTTCTTT
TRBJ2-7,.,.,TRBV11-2,CASSPDRTHMEQYF,TGTGCCAGCAGCCCAGACAGGACCCATATGGAGCAGTACTTC
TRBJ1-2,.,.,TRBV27,CASSPGIGGYTF,TGTGCCAGCAGTCCGGGTATTGGAGGCTACACCTTC